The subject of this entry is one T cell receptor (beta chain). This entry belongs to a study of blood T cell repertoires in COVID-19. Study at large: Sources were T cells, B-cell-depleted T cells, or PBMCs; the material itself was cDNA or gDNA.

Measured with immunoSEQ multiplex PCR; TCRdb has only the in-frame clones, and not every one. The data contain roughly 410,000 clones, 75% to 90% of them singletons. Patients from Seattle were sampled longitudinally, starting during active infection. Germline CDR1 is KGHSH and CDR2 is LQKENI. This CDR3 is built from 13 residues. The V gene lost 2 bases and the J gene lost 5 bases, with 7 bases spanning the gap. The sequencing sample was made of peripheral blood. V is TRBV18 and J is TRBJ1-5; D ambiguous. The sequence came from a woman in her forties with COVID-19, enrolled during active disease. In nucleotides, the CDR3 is TGTGCCAGCTCACCAGGAGGTTATCAGCCCCAGCATTTT. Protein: CASSPGGYQPQHF.